This is a list of T cell receptor beta chains from one sample in a study of PD-1 blockade in classical Hodgkin lymphoma. Produced via immunoSEQ multiplex PCR; TCRdb's table is partial and in-frame only. The data contain about 100,000 clones, about nine tenths of them singletons. The sequences come from peripheral blood mononuclear cells (PBMCs), collected before the second cycle of nivolumab. The receptors come from a human donor with classical Hodgkin lymphoma. Both conserved end residues are trimmed from each CDR3. Fields, in order: V gene, CDR3 protein.

v_gene: TRBV19; CDR3aa: ASSIVAGETQY
v_gene: TRBV21-1; CDR3aa: ASSNTGGYYGYT
v_gene: TRBV6-6; CDR3aa: ASRRLAGSYEQY
v_gene: TRBV5-1; CDR3aa: ASSLALDTEAF
v_gene: TRBV7-9; CDR3aa: ASSPGLGGSYEQY
v_gene: TRBV11-2; CDR3aa: ASSPGGALSTDTQY
v_gene: TRBV28; CDR3aa: ASSSQGNGYT
v_gene: TRBV2; CDR3aa: ASGVGRGGTGELF
v_gene: TRBV4-3; CDR3aa: ASSQSSGGPSYGYT
v_gene: TRBV4-1; CDR3aa: ASSQDPAGTYSYNEQF
v_gene: TRBV5-5; CDR3aa: ASSLAGHQIQETQY
v_gene: TRBV19; CDR3aa: ASSIGGGRFSEQY
v_gene: TRBV28; CDR3aa: ASSFWTEETQY
v_gene: TRBV15; CDR3aa: ATSRASESGEQF
v_gene: TRBV7-2; CDR3aa: ASSLSSGTSYEQY
v_gene: TRBV2; CDR3aa: ASSELASNEQY
v_gene: TRBV10-1; CDR3aa: ASSGTGGHEQY
v_gene: TRBV5-1; CDR3aa: ASSLDADPVNEQF